One and the same sample provided the 16 T cell receptor beta chains below, sequenced in a study of blood T cells in healthy people across ages. Using a J-beta primer mix together with a sample-barcoded 5' primer, a second PCR was run for roughly 7 to 12 cycles. TCRdb ran MiXCR on the 5' RACE reads and lists one entry per CDR3 protein. The sample records around 1,700,000 distinct CDR3 sequences, over 25% being singletons. The sequenced material came from blood. All receptors come from a woman in her 30s in good health.

Regarding this clonotype: A read error is possible here, since a much larger clone lies one base away. CDR3 region: CASSLAVLAGGQETQFF. CDR3 nucleotide sequence: TGCGCCAGCAGCTTGGCCGTTCTAGCGGGAGGGCAAGAGACCCAGTTCTTC. J is TRBJ2-5 and V is TRBV5-1; 12 nucleotides agree with TRBD2. The end of the DNA fits TRBJ2-1 better, so the J call may be wrong. CDR1 is SGHRS, CDR2 YFSETQ, per germline. The CDR3 runs to 17 residues.

V is TRBV29-1 and J is TRBJ1-1; D is possibly TRBD1 (5 bases). Trimming removed 7 bases from V and 0 bases from J, with 15 bases in between. Germline-derived CDR1 and CDR2 are SQVTM and ANQGSEA. The CDR3 extends over 14 amino acids. In DNA form, the CDR3 reads TGCAGCGCCGCCACAGGCGTTTTGAACACTGAAGCTTTCTTT. This encodes CSAATGVLNTEAFF.

This clonotype was counted between two and nine times. This rearrangement joins TRBV2 to TRBJ2-2, with 10 nucleotides matching TRBD2. The length of the CDR3 is 16 residues. Trimming at V came to 8 bases and at J to 0 bases, leaving 6 bases not matched to a gene. Germline assignment: CDR1 SNHLY and CDR2 FYNNEI. The CDR3 loop is CASGLAGAANTGELFF. The CDR3 bases are TGTGCCAGCGGTCTAGCGGGGGCCGCGAACACCGGGGAGCTGTTTTTT.

This clonotype was counted only a few times. The chain joins TRBV7-9 to TRBJ2-5, with D perhaps being TRBD1 or TRBD2 (6 bases each). Matching the DNA end better, TRBJ2-7 makes the J call doubtful. The V gene's germline CDR1 is SEHNR and CDR2 FQNEAQ (reference sequence). This CDR3 spans 12 amino acids. DNA for the CDR3: TGTGCCAGCAAGGGGGGTTCCAACGAGCAGTACTTC. Translating it yields CASKGGSNEQYF.

At least ten counts were recorded for this clonotype. The V and J genes are TRBV5-1 and TRBJ2-5, with D possibly being TRBD1 or TRBD2 (9 bases each). V was trimmed by 2 bases and J by 0 bases, leaving 26 bases between them. The length of the CDR3 is 20 residues. CDR1 is SGHRS and CDR2 is YFSETQ in the germline V gene. In DNA form, the CDR3 reads TGCGCCAGCAGCTTCCCCGGACAGGGGAGAGCGGGGGGCCACCAAGAGACCCAGTACTTC. This encodes CASSFPGQGRAGGHQETQYF. Together with reference TRBV5-1 and TRBJ2-5, the CDR3 gives the full variable domain: KAGVTQTPRYLIKTRGQQVTLSCSPISGHRSVSWYQQTPGQGLQFLFEYFSETQRNKGNFPGRFSGRQFSNSRSEMNVSTLELGDSALYLCASSFPGQGRAGGHQETQYFGPGTRLLVL.

This clonotype was detected once. An end of the junction does not agree with germline; a read error may underlie this. This chain links TRBV4-3 with TRBJ2-7; the match to TRBD1 covers 7 bases. Germline V gene lookup returns CDR1 LGHNA and CDR2 YSLEER. There are 15 residues in the CDR3. In DNA form, the CDR3 reads TGCGCCAGCACCCCTCCCGGGACAGACATCTACGAGCGGTACTTC. This encodes CASTPPGTDIYERYF.

The V call is TRBV9, the J call TRBJ2-1; 7 positions match TRBD2. The germline gives CDR1 SGDLS, CDR2 YYNGEE. There are 15 residues in the CDR3. V was clipped by 0 bases and J by 5 bases; unmatched bases: 5. The CDR3 nucleotides are TGTGCCAGCAGCGTAGGACTAGCCATCAACAATGAGCAGTTCTTC. Its protein is CASSVGLAINNEQFF. Full variable domain (outside the CDR3, taken from reference TRBV9 and TRBJ2-1): DSGVTQTPKHLITATGQRVTLRCSPRSGDLSVYWYQQSLDQGLQFLIQYYNGEERAKGNILERFSAQQFPDLHSELNLSSLELGDSALYFCASSVGLAINNEQFFGPGTRLTVL.

This clonotype occurred a few times. The chain recombines TRBV12-3 or TRBV12-4 with TRBJ2-1; TRBD1 might be the D (6 bases). This CDR3 has 12 amino acids. V gave up 6 bases and J gave up 14 bases, with 17 bases separating them. For the CDR3, the DNA is TGTGCCAGCAGCTTCTCGGACAGCGCCAAGTTCTTC. Its protein is CASSFSDSAKFF.

This clonotype has just a few counts. The chain is built from TRBV20-1 and TRBJ2-3; D is possibly TRBD1 or TRBD2 (6 bases each). The CDR3 has 15 amino acids. Germline lookup yields CDR1 DFQATT and CDR2 SNEGSKA (reference sequence). Trimming took 6 bases from V and 3 from J, leaving 19 bases between them. CDR3 residues: CSAPVPGAGTDTQYF. The CDR3, as DNA: TGCAGTGCGCCCGTCCCGGGGGCCGGGACAGATACGCAGTATTTT.

The gene calls are TRBV2 and TRBJ2-3; D perhaps matches TRBD1 (7 bases). Germline V gene lookup returns CDR1 SNHLY and CDR2 FYNNEI. With 4 bases removed from V and 1 base from J, the gap between germline ends came to 15 bases. The CDR3 spans 16 residues. The CDR3 DNA follows: TGTGCCAGCAGTGCCCAGGGGGGACAAGGCACAGATACGCAGTATTTT. Translated: CASSAQGGQGTDTQYF.

V usage is TRBV12-3 or TRBV12-4 and J usage is TRBJ2-7, with D perhaps given as TRBD1 or TRBD2 (5 bases each). Trimming removed 11 bases from V and 0 bases from J, with 29 bases in between. The CDR3 loop spans 18 amino acids. CDR3 in DNA: TGTGCCGAAGGGACCGGGAAAGAATTCGTCGCCCGCTCCTACGAGCAGTACTTC. Its translation: CAEGTGKEFVARSYEQYF.

The sample holds a few counts of this clonotype. The chain uses TRBV20-1 and TRBJ2-7; possibly TRBD2 for D (5 bases). The CDR3 contains 13 residues. Trimming took off 2 bases at V and 2 bases at J, with 10 bases between the two ends. Germline lookup yields CDR1 DFQATT and CDR2 SNEGSKA (reference sequence). The CDR3 nucleotides read TGCAGTGCTAGAAAAAGCGGAGCCTACGAGCAGTACTTC. Translated, it gives CSARKSGAYEQYF.

The rearrangement joins TRBV4-1 to TRBJ1-5, with 8 bases fitting TRBD1. The V segment lost 5 bases and the J segment 5 bases; nucleotides outside the gene matches: 8. The CDR3 contains 15 residues. Germline V gene data show CDR1 as MGHRA and CDR2 as YSYEKL. This CDR3 reads CASSTRTGRDQPQHF. The CDR3 DNA reads as TGCGCCAGCAGCACGAGGACAGGGCGGGATCAGCCCCAGCATTTT.

The chain uses TRBV14 and TRBJ2-1; the D gene is possibly TRBD1 (6 bases). Trimming stripped 4 bases from V and 0 bases from J, with 10 bases between. The CDR3 covers 15 residues. Germline V gene lookup returns CDR1 SGHDN and CDR2 FVKESK. This CDR3 reads CASSRQVGSYNEQFF. The CDR3 DNA reads as TGTGCCAGCAGCCGACAGGTTGGCTCCTACAATGAGCAGTTCTTC.

The V gene is TRBV5-1, the J gene TRBJ1-2; D is unresolved. V was cut by 0 bases and J by 7 bases, with 10 bases left in between. Germline V gene lookup returns CDR1 SGHRS and CDR2 YFSETQ. The CDR3 is made up of 13 amino acids. The CDR3, as DNA: TGCGCCAGCAGCTTGGATCTGGGGAGTGGCTACACCTTC. This translates into CASSLDLGSGYTF.

The chain employs TRBV29-1 and TRBJ1-5; possible D gene TRBD1, 5 bases. Trimming left V 8 bases short and J 5 bases short, with 16 bases between. The CDR3 has 13 residues. Germline V gene lookup returns CDR1 SQVTM and CDR2 ANQGSEA. The CDR3 DNA reads TGCAGCTTCCTCCAGGGACCGGATCAGCCCCAGCATTTT. Translating gives CSFLQGPDQPQHF.